This TCR beta chain was identified during a study of Tregs in tolerant kidney transplant recipients. Study findings and constraints: Biological reproducibility was not directly addressed, but technical replication error appeared minimal. Activated donor B cell expansion appeared to reveal the most relevant donor-specific TCRbeta repertoire.

Mixed chimerism was transient after nonmyeloablative marrow transplants from related graft donors. Unstimulated regulatory T cells (CD4+CD25+CD127-), CD4+CD25- non-regulatory cells, CD4 and CD8 cells were FACS-sorted from thawed PBMCs. Regarding this clone: The antigen remains undetermined.

Generated by immunoSEQ multiplex PCR, the TCRdb table keeps only in-frame clones and is missing some. The data hold about 81,000 clones, with 90% to 95% observed a single time. Trimming took off 6 bases at V and 5 bases at J, with 14 bases between the two ends. Per the germline V gene, CDR1 is ENHRY and CDR2 is SYGVKD. This CDR3 comprises 14 residues. J is TRBJ2-4 and V is TRBV10-3, with D tentatively TRBD2 (6 bases). The input for sequencing was CD4+ T cells from blood (PBMCs), taken 24 months after the transplant. The sequence derives from a human patient who received a combined kidney and bone marrow transplant. The T cells may come from the graft donor. This chain's CDR3 is CAISRGSPENIQYF. The CDR3 region has the DNA TGTGCCATCAGCCGGGGGTCCCCAGAAAACATTCAGTACTTC.